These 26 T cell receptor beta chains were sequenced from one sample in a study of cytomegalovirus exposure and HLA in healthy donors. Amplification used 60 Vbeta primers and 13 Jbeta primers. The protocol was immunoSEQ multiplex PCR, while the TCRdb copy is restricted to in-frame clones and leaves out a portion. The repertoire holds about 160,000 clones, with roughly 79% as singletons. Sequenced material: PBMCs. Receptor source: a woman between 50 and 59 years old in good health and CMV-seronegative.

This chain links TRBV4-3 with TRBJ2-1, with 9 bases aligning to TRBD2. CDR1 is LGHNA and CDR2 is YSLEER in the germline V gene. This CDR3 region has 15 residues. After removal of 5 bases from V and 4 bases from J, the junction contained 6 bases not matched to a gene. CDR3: CASSYAGGGYNEQFF. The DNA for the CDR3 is TGCGCCAGCAGCTACGCGGGAGGGGGATACAATGAGCAGTTCTTC.

The CDR3 coding sequence is TGCGCCAGCAGCCAAGGTAGCACTGCCTCTGGGGCCAACGTCCTGACTTTC. Residues: CASSQGSTASGANVLTF. The rearrangement joins TRBV4-3 to TRBJ2-6; D is unresolved. Trimming shortened V by 1 base and J by 0 bases, and 10 bases separated the two germline ends. Germline CDR1 LGHNA, CDR2 YSLEER. The CDR3 has 17 amino acids.

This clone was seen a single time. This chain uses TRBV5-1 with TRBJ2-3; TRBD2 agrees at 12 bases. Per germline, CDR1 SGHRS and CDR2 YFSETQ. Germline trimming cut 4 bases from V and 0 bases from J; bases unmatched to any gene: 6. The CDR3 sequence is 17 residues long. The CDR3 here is CASSGRLAGASTDTQYF. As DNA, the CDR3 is TGCGCCAGCAGCGGTCGACTAGCGGGGGCGAGCACAGATACGCAGTATTTT. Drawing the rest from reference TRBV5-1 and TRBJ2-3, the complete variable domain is KAGVTQTPRYLIKTRGQQVTLSCSPISGHRSVSWYQQTPGQGLQFLFEYFSETQRNKGNFPGRFSGRQFSNSRSEMNVSTLELGDSALYLCASSGRLAGASTDTQYFGPGTRLTVL.

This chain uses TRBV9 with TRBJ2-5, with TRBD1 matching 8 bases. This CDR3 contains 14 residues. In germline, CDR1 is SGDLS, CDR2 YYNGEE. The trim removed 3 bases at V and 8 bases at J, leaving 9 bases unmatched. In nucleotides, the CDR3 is TGTGCCAGCAGCGACAGGGGGACCTTAGGTACCCAGTACTTC. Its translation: CASSDRGTLGTQYF.

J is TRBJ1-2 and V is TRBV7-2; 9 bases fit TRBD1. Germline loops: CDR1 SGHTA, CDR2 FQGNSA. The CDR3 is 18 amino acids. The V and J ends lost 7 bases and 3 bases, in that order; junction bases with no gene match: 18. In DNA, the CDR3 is TGTGCCAGCACCCCCCCGGGTTGGGACAGGGACTTTGACTATGGCTACACCTTC. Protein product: CASTPPGWDRDFDYGYTF.

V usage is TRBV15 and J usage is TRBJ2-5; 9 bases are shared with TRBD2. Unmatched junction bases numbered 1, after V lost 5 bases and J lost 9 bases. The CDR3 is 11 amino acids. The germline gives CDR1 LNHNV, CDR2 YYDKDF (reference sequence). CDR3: CATSGGGAQYF. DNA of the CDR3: TGTGCCACCAGCGGCGGGGGGGCCCAGTACTTC.

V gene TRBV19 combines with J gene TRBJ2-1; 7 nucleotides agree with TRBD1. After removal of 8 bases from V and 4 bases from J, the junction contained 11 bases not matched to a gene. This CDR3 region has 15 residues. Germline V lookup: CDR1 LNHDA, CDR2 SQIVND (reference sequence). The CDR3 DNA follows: TGTGCCAGTCGATCCGGGACAGATTTTTACAATGAGCAGTTCTTC. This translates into CASRSGTDFYNEQFF.

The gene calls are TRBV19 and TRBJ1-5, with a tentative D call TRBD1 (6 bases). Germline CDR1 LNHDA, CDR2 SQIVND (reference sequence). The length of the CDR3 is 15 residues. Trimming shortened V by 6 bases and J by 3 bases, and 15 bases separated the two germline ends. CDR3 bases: TGTGCCAGTAGGGGGCCGACAGGTCCCAATCAGCCCCAGCATTTT. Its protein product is CASRGPTGPNQPQHF.

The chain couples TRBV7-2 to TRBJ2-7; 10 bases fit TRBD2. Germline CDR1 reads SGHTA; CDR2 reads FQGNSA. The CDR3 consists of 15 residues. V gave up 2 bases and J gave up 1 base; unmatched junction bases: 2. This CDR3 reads CASSLIAGGSYEQYF. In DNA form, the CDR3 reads TGTGCCAGCAGCTTAATAGCGGGGGGATCCTACGAGCAGTACTTC.

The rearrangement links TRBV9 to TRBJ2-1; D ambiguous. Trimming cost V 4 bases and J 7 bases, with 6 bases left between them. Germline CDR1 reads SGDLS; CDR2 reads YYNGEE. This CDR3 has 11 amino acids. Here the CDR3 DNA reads TGTGCCAGCAGCCGAGCTAATGAGCAGTTCTTC. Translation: CASSRANEQFF.

The CDR3 sequence is CASSLVPGLQETQYF. CDR3 DNA: TGTGCCAGCAGCTTAGTCCCCGGGTTACAAGAGACCCAGTACTTC. This chain connects TRBV7-2 to TRBJ2-5; D call uncertain. The CDR3 runs 15 residues. With 1 base removed from V and 2 bases from J, the gap between germline ends came to 11 bases. CDR1 and CDR2 from the germline V gene are SGHTA and FQGNSA.

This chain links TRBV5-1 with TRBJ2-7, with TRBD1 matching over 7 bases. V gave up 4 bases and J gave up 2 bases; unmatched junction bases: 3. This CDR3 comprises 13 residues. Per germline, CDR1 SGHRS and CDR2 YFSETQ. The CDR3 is CASSRDRAYEQYF. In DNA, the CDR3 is TGCGCCAGCAGCCGAGACAGGGCCTACGAGCAGTACTTC.

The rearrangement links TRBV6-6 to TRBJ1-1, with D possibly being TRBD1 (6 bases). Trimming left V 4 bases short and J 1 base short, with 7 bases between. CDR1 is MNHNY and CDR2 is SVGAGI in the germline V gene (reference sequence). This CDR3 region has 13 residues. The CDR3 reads CASSSGENTEAFF. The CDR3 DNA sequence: TGTGCCAGCAGTTCAGGGGAGAACACTGAAGCTTTCTTT.

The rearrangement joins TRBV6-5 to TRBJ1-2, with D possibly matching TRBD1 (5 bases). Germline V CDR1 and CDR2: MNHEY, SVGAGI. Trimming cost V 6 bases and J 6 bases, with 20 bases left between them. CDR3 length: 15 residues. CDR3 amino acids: CASSRRTPLQDGYTF. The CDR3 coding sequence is TGTGCCAGCAGCCGTAGGACACCACTTCAGGATGGCTACACCTTC.

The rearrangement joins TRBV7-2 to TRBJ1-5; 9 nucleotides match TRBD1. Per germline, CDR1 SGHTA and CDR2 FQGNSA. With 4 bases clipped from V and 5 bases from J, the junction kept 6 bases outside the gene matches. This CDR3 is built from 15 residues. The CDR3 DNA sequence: TGTGCCAGCAGCTCCACAGGGGGCGAACATCAGCCCCAGCATTTT. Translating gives CASSSTGGEHQPQHF.

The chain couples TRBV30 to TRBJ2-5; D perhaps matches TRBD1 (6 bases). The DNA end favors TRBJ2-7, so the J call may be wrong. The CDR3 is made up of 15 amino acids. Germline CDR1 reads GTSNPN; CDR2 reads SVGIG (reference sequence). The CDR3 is CAWSESTDSPYEQYF. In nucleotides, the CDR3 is TGTGCCTGGAGTGAGAGTACGGACAGCCCCTACGAGCAGTACTTC.

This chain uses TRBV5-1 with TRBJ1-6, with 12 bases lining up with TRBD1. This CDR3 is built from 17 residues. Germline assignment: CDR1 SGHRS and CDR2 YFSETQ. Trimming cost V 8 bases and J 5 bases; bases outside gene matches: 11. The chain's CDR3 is CARGTGGDRLDNSPLHF. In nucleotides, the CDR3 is TGCGCCAGAGGGACAGGGGGCGACCGGTTGGATAATTCACCCCTCCACTTT. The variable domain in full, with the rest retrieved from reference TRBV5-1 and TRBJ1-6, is KAGVTQTPRYLIKTRGQQVTLSCSPISGHRSVSWYQQTPGQGLQFLFEYFSETQRNKGNFPGRFSGRQFSNSRSEMNVSTLELGDSALYLCARGTGGDRLDNSPLHFGNGTRLTVT.

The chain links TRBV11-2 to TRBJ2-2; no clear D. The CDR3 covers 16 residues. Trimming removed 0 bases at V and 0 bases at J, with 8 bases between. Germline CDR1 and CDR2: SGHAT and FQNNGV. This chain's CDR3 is CASSLDLLPNTGELFF. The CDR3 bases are TGTGCCAGCAGCTTAGATCTATTACCGAACACCGGGGAGCTGTTTTTT. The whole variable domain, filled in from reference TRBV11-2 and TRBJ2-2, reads EAGVAQSPRYKIIEKRQSVAFWCNPISGHATLYWYQQILGQGPKLLIQFQNNGVVDDSQLPKDRFSAERLKGVDSTLKIQPAKLEDSAVYLCASSLDLLPNTGELFFGEGSRLTVL.

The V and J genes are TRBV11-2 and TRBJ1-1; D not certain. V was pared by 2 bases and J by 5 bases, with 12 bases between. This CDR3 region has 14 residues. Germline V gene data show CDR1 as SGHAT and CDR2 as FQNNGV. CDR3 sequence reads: CASSLQESRTEAFF. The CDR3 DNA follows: TGTGCCAGCAGCTTACAGGAAAGTCGGACTGAAGCTTTCTTT.

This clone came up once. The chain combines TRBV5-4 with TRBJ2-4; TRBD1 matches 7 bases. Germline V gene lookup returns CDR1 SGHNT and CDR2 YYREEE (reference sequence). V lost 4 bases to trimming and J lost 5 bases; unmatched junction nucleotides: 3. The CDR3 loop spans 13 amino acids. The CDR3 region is CASSPGTENIQYF. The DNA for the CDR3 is TGTGCCAGCAGCCCAGGGACAGAAAACATTCAGTACTTC.

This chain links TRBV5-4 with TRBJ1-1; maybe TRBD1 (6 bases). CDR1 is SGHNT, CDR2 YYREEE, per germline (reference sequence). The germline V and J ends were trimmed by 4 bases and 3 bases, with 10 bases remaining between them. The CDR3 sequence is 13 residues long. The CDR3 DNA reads TGTGCCAGCAGCAGGACAGTCGACACTGAAGCTTTCTTT. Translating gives CASSRTVDTEAFF.

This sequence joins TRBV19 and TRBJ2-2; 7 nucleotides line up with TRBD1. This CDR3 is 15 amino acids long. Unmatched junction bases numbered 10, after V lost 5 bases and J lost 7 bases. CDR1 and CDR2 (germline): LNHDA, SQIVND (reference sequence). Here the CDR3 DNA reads TGTGCCAGTAGTCCTCACAGGGGTCGATTCGGGGAGCTGTTTTTT. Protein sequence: CASSPHRGRFGELFF.

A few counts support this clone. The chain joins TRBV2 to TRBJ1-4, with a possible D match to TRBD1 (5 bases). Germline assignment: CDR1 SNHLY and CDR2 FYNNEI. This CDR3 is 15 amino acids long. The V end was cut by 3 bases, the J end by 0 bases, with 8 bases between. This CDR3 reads CASSDTGATNEKLFF. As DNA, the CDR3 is TGTGCCAGCAGTGACACAGGTGCAACTAATGAAAAACTGTTTTTT.

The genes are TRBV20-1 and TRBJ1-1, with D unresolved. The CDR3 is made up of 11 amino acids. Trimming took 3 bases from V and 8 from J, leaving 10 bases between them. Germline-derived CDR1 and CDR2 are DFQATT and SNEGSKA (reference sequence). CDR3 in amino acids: CSARTGREAFF. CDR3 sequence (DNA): TGCAGTGCTAGGACTGGAAGAGAAGCTTTCTTT.

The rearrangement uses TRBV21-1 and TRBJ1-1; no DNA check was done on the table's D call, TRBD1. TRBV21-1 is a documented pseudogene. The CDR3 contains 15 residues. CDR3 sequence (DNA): TGTGCCAGCACCAAAGGGGGCAGGGGGCTGCCTGAAGCTTTCTTT. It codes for CASTKGGRGLPEAFF.

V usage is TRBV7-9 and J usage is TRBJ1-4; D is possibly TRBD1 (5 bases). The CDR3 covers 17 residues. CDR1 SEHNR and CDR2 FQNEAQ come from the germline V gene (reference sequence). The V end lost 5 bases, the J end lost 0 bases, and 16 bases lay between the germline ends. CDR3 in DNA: TGTGCCAGCAGCCCAGGCAGGGTAGGAGCAACTAATGAAAAACTGTTTTTT. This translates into CASSPGRVGATNEKLFF.